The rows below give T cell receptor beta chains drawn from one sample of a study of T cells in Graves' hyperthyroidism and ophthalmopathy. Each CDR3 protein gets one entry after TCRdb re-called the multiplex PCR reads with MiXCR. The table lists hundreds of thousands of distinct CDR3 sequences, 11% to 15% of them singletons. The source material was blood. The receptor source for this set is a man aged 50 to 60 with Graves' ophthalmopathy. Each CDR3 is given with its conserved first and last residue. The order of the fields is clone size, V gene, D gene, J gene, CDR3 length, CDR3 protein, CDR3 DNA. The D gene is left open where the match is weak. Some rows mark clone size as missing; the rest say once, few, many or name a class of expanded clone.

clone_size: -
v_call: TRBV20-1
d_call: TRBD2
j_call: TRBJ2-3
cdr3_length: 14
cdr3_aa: CSASTGGPADTQYF
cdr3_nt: TGCAGTGCTAGCACGGGAGGGCCGGCAGATACGCAGTATTTT

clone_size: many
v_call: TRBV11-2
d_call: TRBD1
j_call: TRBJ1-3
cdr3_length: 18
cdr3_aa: CASRPISGTARSGNTIYF
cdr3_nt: TGTGCCAGCAGACCAATTAGCGGGACAGCTCGTTCTGGAAACACCATATATTTT

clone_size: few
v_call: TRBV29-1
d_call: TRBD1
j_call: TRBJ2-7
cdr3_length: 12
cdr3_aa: CSVGQVGDEQYF
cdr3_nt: TGCAGCGTCGGACAGGTCGGCGACGAGCAGTACTTC

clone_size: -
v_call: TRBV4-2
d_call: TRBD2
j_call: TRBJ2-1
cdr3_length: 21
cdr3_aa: CASSQELFLAGGLSSYNEQFF
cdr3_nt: TGTGCCAGCAGCCAAGAGTTATTCCTAGCGGGAGGGTTGAGCTCCTACAATGAGCAGTTCTTC

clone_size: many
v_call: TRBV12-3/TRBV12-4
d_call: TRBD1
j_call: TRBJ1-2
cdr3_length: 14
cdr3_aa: CASRPEDRGYGYTF
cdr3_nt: TGTGCCAGCAGACCCGAGGACAGGGGATATGGCTACACCTTC

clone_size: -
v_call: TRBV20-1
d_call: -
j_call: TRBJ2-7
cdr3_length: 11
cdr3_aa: CSARQVYEQYF
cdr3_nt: TGCAGTGCAAGACAGGTCTACGAGCAGTACTTC

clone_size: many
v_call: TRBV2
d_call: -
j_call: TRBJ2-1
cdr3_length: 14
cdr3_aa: CASREAGSYNEQFF
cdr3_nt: TGTGCCAGCAGGGAAGCGGGCTCCTACAATGAGCAGTTCTTC

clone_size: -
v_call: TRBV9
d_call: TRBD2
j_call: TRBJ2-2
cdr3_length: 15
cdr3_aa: CASKPQREGSGELFF
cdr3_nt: TGTGCCAGCAAGCCCCAGCGGGAGGGCAGCGGGGAGCTGTTTTTT

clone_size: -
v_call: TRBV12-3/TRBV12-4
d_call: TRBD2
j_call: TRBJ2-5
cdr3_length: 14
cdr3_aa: CASSRLAGVETQYF
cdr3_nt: TGTGCCAGTTCAAGACTAGCGGGAGTTGAGACCCAGTACTTC

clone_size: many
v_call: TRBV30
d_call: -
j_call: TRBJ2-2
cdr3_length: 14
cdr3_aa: CAWTRGGSTGELFF
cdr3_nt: TGTGCCTGGACCAGAGGGGGGAGCACCGGGGAGCTGTTTTTT

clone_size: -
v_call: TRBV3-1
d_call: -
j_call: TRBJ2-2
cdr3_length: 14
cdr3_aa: CASRRPGAGGELFF
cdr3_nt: TGTGCCAGCAGGCGACCGGGGGCAGGCGGGGAGCTGTTTTTT